The source of this T cell receptor (beta chain) is a study of OX40 agonist ivuxolimab in advanced cancers. General study points: The study found among the lowest clonal expansion in partial responders at 0.1-3.0 mg/kg.

The germline CDR1 and CDR2 sequences are SEHNR and FQNEAQ (reference sequence). CDR3 size: 14 residues. The V and J ends lost 2 bases and 9 bases respectively, with 11 bases between them. With respect to this clone: Its antigen is still unknown.

Repertoires were generated with immunoSEQ multiplex PCR, while TCRdb's copy carries only in-frame clones and drops some. The data show over 65,000 clones, 85% to 95% seen once. People who had autoimmune disease history or systemic immunosuppression were excluded. The receptor comes from an adult with an advanced solid tumor such as melanoma, head and neck, liver or kidney cancer. The specimen was CD4+ or CD8+ T cells sorted from blood, collected in a trial of the OX40 agonist ivuxolimab. The V and J genes are TRBV7-9 and TRBJ1-6; the D is unclear. The CDR3 nucleotides read TGTGCCAGCAGCTTACCAGAGAGACCTTCACCCCTCCACTTT. This gives the protein CASSLPERPSPLHF.